This passage covers 25 T cell receptor beta chains from one sample sequenced in a study of blood T cell repertoires in COVID-19 (dated by TCRdb to 2020 to 2021). Receptor amplification or capture employed the immunoSEQ multiplex PCR assay. The table comes from immuneACCESS by way of TCRdb, which keeps in-frame sequences with V and J called. Part of the clones is missing from these tables; in studies checked, under half for an unresolved V gene and the rest for unknown reasons. The sample profile shows some 190,000 clones; more than 75% of them were found once. The ten biggest clones cover around 14% of the sample. Sequencing was done on a sample of PBMCs or T cells enriched from blood (not recorded which). The origin of the receptors is a man aged 60 to 69 who had been exposed to COVID-19.

The rearrangement uses TRBV30 and TRBJ2-7; D is undetermined. Trimming cost V 1 base and J 1 base, with 20 bases left between them. Germline loops: CDR1 GTSNPN, CDR2 SVGIG (reference sequence). This CDR3 spans 17 amino acids. The CDR3 sequence is CAWSGPGRLRGSYEQYF. The CDR3 DNA reads TGTGCCTGGAGTGGACCAGGCAGGCTTCGTGGGTCCTACGAGCAGTACTTC. The full variable domain, its missing parts supplied by reference TRBV30 and TRBJ2-7, is SQTIHQWPATLVQPVGSPLSLECTVEGTSNPNLYWYRQAAGRGLQLLFYSVGIGQISSEVPQNLSASRPQDRQFILSSKKLLLSDSGFYLCAWSGPGRLRGSYEQYFGPGTRLTVT.

The CDR3 nucleotides are TGTGCCAGCTCACCAGGTCTCCAGCGGCAGCCCCAGCATTTT. It codes for CASSPGLQRQPQHF. V is TRBV18 and J is TRBJ1-5; D not resolved. V gave up 2 bases and J gave up 7 bases, with 12 bases separating them. Germline V gene sequence: CDR1 KGHSH, CDR2 LQKENI. The CDR3 runs 14 residues.

The chain carries TRBV10-1 and TRBJ1-1; 10 bases align to TRBD1. Germline V lookup: CDR1 WNHNN, CDR2 SYGVQD (reference sequence). The CDR3 runs 15 residues. Unmatched junction bases numbered 3, after V lost 5 bases and J lost 0 bases. The CDR3 DNA reads TGCGCCAGCAGTCGGACAGGGGGGATGAACACTGAAGCTTTCTTT. Residues: CASSRTGGMNTEAFF.

A few counts support this clone. The rearrangement uses TRBV24-1 and TRBJ1-2; D is ambiguous. CDR3 length: 14 residues. Germline V CDR1 and CDR2: KGHDR, SFDVKD. V was pared by 4 bases and J by 6 bases, with 14 bases between. The CDR3 DNA follows: TGTGCCACCAGTGACGTCTTTGTCCGGGATGGCTACACCTTC. It encodes CATSDVFVRDGYTF.

The chain couples TRBV28 to TRBJ1-2, with TRBD1 matching 7 bases. Germline V gene lookup returns CDR1 MDHEN and CDR2 SYDVKM. CDR3 length equals 15 residues. The junction had 11 bases not matched to a gene; V was cut back by 3 bases and J by 7 bases. The DNA of the CDR3 is TGTGCCAGCAGTTTGAAAACACCGGGACAGCGTGGCTACACCTTC. It codes for CASSLKTPGQRGYTF.

CDR3 nucleotide sequence: TGTGCCTGGCGTCCGGGGGATTGGGGGCAAGAGACCCAGTACTTC. Protein sequence: CAWRPGDWGQETQYF. The gene calls are TRBV30 and TRBJ2-5; a possible D gene is TRBD2 (6 bases). The CDR3 loop spans 15 amino acids. CDR1 GTSNPN and CDR2 SVGIG come from the germline V gene (reference sequence). Trimming took off 5 bases at V and 2 bases at J, with 18 bases between the two ends.

V usage is TRBV10-2 and J usage is TRBJ2-7; 12 bases match TRBD2. Germline assignment: CDR1 WSHSY and CDR2 SAAADI. V lost 7 bases and J lost 3; bases outside the gene matches: 7. CDR3 length equals 15 residues. CDR3 in amino acids: CASTGGGLAGYEQYF. CDR3 nucleotides: TGCGCCAGCACCGGGGGGGGACTAGCGGGCTACGAGCAGTACTTC.

The J gene is TRBJ2-3, the V gene TRBV28; 10 positions match TRBD1. Germline lookup yields CDR1 MDHEN and CDR2 SYDVKM. Losses at the gene ends were 10 bases for V and 5 bases for J; bases not matched to a gene: 9. This CDR3 is built from 14 residues. CDR3 nucleotide sequence: TGTGCCACTTACTGGACAGGGGGGAGAGATACGCAGTATTTT. Translating gives CATYWTGGRDTQYF.

This clone was seen just once. The V gene is TRBV7-3, the J gene TRBJ2-3; 7 positions match TRBD2. Trimming took 5 bases from V and 6 from J; bases not matched to a gene: 11. Germline CDR1 reads SGHTA; CDR2 reads FQGTGA. The CDR3 sequence is 15 residues long. The CDR3 sequence is CASSEQAGTMDTQYF. In nucleotides, the CDR3 is TGTGCCAGCAGCGAGCAAGCGGGAACGATGGATACGCAGTATTTT.

The J gene is TRBJ1-1, the V gene TRBV4-2; D might be TRBD1 (5 bases). Germline assignment: CDR1 LGHNA and CDR2 YNFKEQ. The CDR3 consists of 14 residues. The V end lost 1 base, the J end lost 4 bases, and 10 bases lay between the germline ends. The CDR3, as DNA: TGTGCCAGCAGCCAAGGGGGCGGGGGCACTGAAGCTTTCTTT. Protein sequence: CASSQGGGGTEAFF.

The rearrangement joins TRBV28 to TRBJ1-2; tentative D call: TRBD1 (6 bases). Germline CDR1 and CDR2: MDHEN and SYDVKM. V was pared by 7 bases and J by 8 bases, with 14 bases between. The CDR3 sequence is 12 residues long. In DNA form, the CDR3 reads TGTGCCAGCACGGGGGGCTGGGGAGGCTACACCTTC. Translation: CASTGGWGGYTF.

This rearrangement joins TRBV4-1 to TRBJ2-7, with 11 bases that match TRBD2. The germline CDR1 and CDR2 sequences are MGHRA and YSYEKL. This CDR3 comprises 15 residues. V gave up 2 bases and J gave up 2 bases; unmatched junction bases: 2. CDR3 amino acids: CASSQLAGGTYEQYF. The CDR3 region has the DNA TGCGCCAGCAGCCAACTAGCGGGAGGAACCTACGAGCAGTACTTC.

The rearrangement links TRBV25-1 to TRBJ1-6, with 10 bases matching TRBD1. J was trimmed by 11 bases and V by 6 bases; bases with no gene match: 16. The CDR3 length is 17 residues. The germline CDR1 and CDR2 sequences are MGHDK and SYGVNS. The CDR3 DNA is TGTGCCAGCAGAAACTCCCGGACAGGGGGAACACCGACACCCCTCCACTTT. Amino acids: CASRNSRTGGTPTPLHF.

V gene TRBV6-4 combines with J gene TRBJ2-1; the match to TRBD2 covers 12 bases. Germline V gene data show CDR1 as MRHNA and CDR2 as SNTAGT. Germline trimming cut 5 bases from V and 10 bases from J; bases unmatched to any gene: 6. The CDR3 has 14 amino acids. The CDR3, as DNA: TGTGCCAGCAGTTCTAGCGGGAGGGCGTGGGAGCAGTTCTTC. Translating gives CASSSSGRAWEQFF.

This chain joins TRBV10-2 and TRBJ2-3, with 7 nucleotides matching TRBD2. Germline CDR1 reads WSHSY; CDR2 reads SAAADI. The CDR3 contains 15 residues. With V trimmed by 7 bases and J by 6 bases, 13 bases remained unmatched. In nucleotides, the CDR3 is TGCGCCAGCACTGAAAGGAATGGGGGGGTGGATACGCAGTATTTT. Translation gives CASTERNGGVDTQYF.

The chain recombines TRBV12-3 or TRBV12-4 with TRBJ2-3; D remains ambiguous. Trimming took 3 bases from V and 4 from J, leaving 5 bases between them. This CDR3 spans 12 amino acids. CDR3 bases: TGTGCCAGCAGTTTTACTTCAGATACGCAGTATTTT. Its translation is CASSFTSDTQYF.

This chain links TRBV7-6 with TRBJ1-3; D is ambiguous. Per germline, CDR1 SGHVS and CDR2 FNYEAQ. Trimming left V 2 bases short and J 2 bases short, with 10 bases between. The length of the CDR3 is 15 residues. CDR3 residues: CASSLLGSAGNTIYF. The CDR3 DNA sequence: TGTGCCAGCAGCTTATTGGGGAGCGCTGGAAACACCATATATTTT. Full variable domain (remainder filled in from reference TRBV7-6 and TRBJ1-3): GAGVSQSPRYKVTKRGQDVALRCDPISGHVSLYWYRQALGQGPEFLTYFNYEAQQDKSGLPNDRFSAERPEGSISTLTIQRTEQRDSAMYRCASSLLGSAGNTIYFGEGSWLTVV.

The table lists this clone with a few counts. The J gene is TRBJ2-1, the V gene TRBV5-1, with 9 bases identical to TRBD1. This CDR3 comprises 13 residues. Trimming at V came to 4 bases and at J to 10 bases, leaving 6 bases not matched to a gene. CDR1 is SGHRS and CDR2 is YFSETQ in the germline V gene. The chain's CDR3 is CASSLGTGFEQFF. The CDR3 DNA sequence: TGCGCCAGCAGCCTAGGGACAGGGTTCGAGCAGTTCTTC.

This clone was detected a few times. This rearrangement joins TRBV19 to TRBJ1-4, with 11 nucleotides matching TRBD1. This CDR3 comprises 16 residues. Germline values: CDR1 LNHDA, CDR2 SQIVND (reference sequence). Trimming cost V 3 bases and J 8 bases; bases outside gene matches: 8. Here the CDR3 reads CASSILGQGAREKLFF. In nucleotides, the CDR3 is TGTGCCAGTAGTATTCTCGGACAGGGGGCGAGGGAAAAACTGTTTTTT.

The rearrangement uses TRBV5-4 and TRBJ2-4; D perhaps matches TRBD2 (6 bases). The CDR3 covers 14 residues. The germline V gene encodes CDR1 SGHNT and CDR2 YYREEE (reference sequence). V dropped 4 bases and J dropped 6 bases, with 14 bases sitting between them. The CDR3 is CASSSSGRGNIQYF. CDR3 DNA: TGTGCCAGCAGCAGTAGCGGTCGGGGAAACATTCAGTACTTC.

The rearrangement links TRBV10-3 to TRBJ2-2; TRBD1 matches at 9 bases. Germline V gene sequence: CDR1 ENHRY, CDR2 SYGVKD. V gave up 6 bases and J gave up 0 bases; unmatched junction bases: 5. The CDR3 sequence is 16 residues long. The CDR3 region has the DNA TGTGCCATCAGGGAAGGACAGGGGCCGAACACCGGGGAGCTGTTTTTT. It specifies CAIREGQGPNTGELFF.

The chain recombines TRBV27 with TRBJ2-7, with TRBD2 matching over 12 bases. The CDR3 is made up of 17 amino acids. V lost 3 bases, J lost 3 bases, and 9 bases stayed unmatched. Per the germline V gene, CDR1 is MNHEY and CDR2 is SMNVEV (reference sequence). The CDR3 here is CASSFRLAGASGYEQYF. CDR3 bases: TGTGCCAGCAGTTTTCGACTAGCGGGAGCCTCAGGCTACGAGCAGTACTTC.

The chain combines TRBV1 with TRBJ1-1; the tabulated D call, TRBD1, remains unverified against the DNA. TRBV1 is marked as a pseudogene. There are 16 residues in the CDR3. The CDR3 sequence: CTSSQGTGGDMTEAFF. DNA for the CDR3: TGCACCAGCAGCCAAGGGACAGGGGGGGACATGACTGAAGCTTTCTTT.

This clone was observed once. The V gene is TRBV27, the J gene TRBJ1-2; a possible D gene is TRBD1 (5 bases). This CDR3 contains 13 residues. Germline CDR1 MNHEY, CDR2 SMNVEV (reference sequence). V was cut by 6 bases and J by 10 bases, with 18 bases left in between. As DNA, the CDR3 is TGTGCCAGCAGAAATCGGGCCCAGGGCCCCTACACCTTC. Residues: CASRNRAQGPYTF.

CDR3 loop: CASSQQWSNQPQHF. As DNA, the CDR3 is TGTGCCAGCAGTCAACAGTGGAGCAATCAGCCCCAGCATTTT. The chain employs TRBV5-8 and TRBJ1-5; D gene ambiguous. The CDR3 consists of 14 residues. CDR1 is SGHTS, CDR2 YDEGEE, per germline. Trimming took 5 bases from V and 1 from J, leaving 10 bases between them. The full variable domain, rest sourced from reference TRBV5-8 and TRBJ1-5, is EAGVTQSPTHLIKTRGQQATLRCSPISGHTSVYWYQQALGLGLQFLLWYDEGEERNRGNFPPRFSGRQFPNYSSELNVNALELEDSALYLCASSQQWSNQPQHFGDGTRLSIL.